This TCR beta chain was recovered during a study of early stage breast cancer tumors. The CDR3 runs to 15 residues. CDR1 and CDR2 from the germline V gene are LNHDA and SQIVND (reference sequence). V was trimmed by 5 bases and J by 4 bases, leaving 18 bases between them. This table comes from immunoSEQ multiplex PCR, and its TCRdb copy is limited to in-frame clones, with some not included. The data show some 30,000 clones, about 83% seen once. The sequenced material came from blood. The rearrangement uses TRBV19 and TRBJ2-7; possibly TRBD1 or TRBD2 for D (5 bases each). The clonotype originates from a person aged 45 to 59 with breast cancer. In DNA, the CDR3 is TGTGCCAGTAGTCGCGGATCGGGACCCCCTTACGAGCAGTACTTC. Encoded protein: CASSRGSGPPYEQYF.